The clone carrying this TCR beta chain appeared a single time. This sample stems from a study of CD8 T cells in Susac syndrome. The V and J ends lost 6 bases and 8 bases, in that order; junction bases with no gene match: 22. The CDR3 length is 18 residues. Germline CDR1 reads SGHRS; CDR2 reads YFSETQ. In the multiple sclerosis control group, patients were treatment-naive and had stable or active relapsing-remitting disease. Random hexamers served to reverse transcribe roughly 0.5 to 1 ug RNA. One entry per CDR3 protein, called by TCRdb with MiXCR from the immunoSEQ multiplex PCR reads. The sample yields about 150,000 distinct CDR3 sequences, just under 95% seen once.

The sequence derives from a human donor with multiple sclerosis. The specimen sequenced was CD8+ T cells from PBMCs. The J gene is TRBJ2-1, the V gene TRBV5-1; 8 bases agree with TRBD2. The CDR3 nucleotides are TGCGCCAGCACCCCTCCCTCTGGATTTCGGGGGGGTATCGATGAGCAGTTCTTC. Protein product: CASTPPSGFRGGIDEQFF.